These 28 T cell receptor beta chains were all obtained from the same sample, sequenced in a study of blood T cell repertoires in COVID-19. Sequencing was performed with immunoSEQ multiplex PCR; in TCRdb, only in-frame clones are kept and a portion is missing. The sample lists 250,000 to 400,000 clones, 85% occurring once. Specimen: PBMCs or T cells enriched from blood (not recorded which). The receptors were sampled from a woman younger than 45 who had been exposed to COVID-19.

The chain recombines TRBV5-1 with TRBJ2-1, with 13 bases that match TRBD2. Germline V gene sequence: CDR1 SGHRS, CDR2 YFSETQ. V lost 4 bases, J lost 2 bases, and 12 bases stayed unmatched. The CDR3 runs 19 residues. The CDR3 nucleotides are TGCGCCAGCAGCCCGAGGCTGACTAGCGGGAGGAGGACCTACAATGAGCAGTTCTTC. It yields the protein CASSPRLTSGRRTYNEQFF. Full variable domain (outside the CDR3, taken from reference TRBV5-1 and TRBJ2-1): KAGVTQTPRYLIKTRGQQVTLSCSPISGHRSVSWYQQTPGQGLQFLFEYFSETQRNKGNFPGRFSGRQFSNSRSEMNVSTLELGDSALYLCASSPRLTSGRRTYNEQFFGPGTRLTVL.

CDR3 region: CASTISGVGVSPLHF. The CDR3 region has the DNA TGTGCCAGTACCATCAGCGGGGTCGGGGTTTCACCCCTCCACTTT. The V call is TRBV19, the J call TRBJ1-6, with D hard to call. CDR1 LNHDA and CDR2 SQIVND come from the germline V gene (reference sequence). CDR3 length equals 15 residues. Trimming stripped 7 bases from V and 9 bases from J, with 19 bases between.

This clone was picked up one time. V is TRBV27 and J is TRBJ2-5; TRBD2 aligns across 9 bases. Germline V gives CDR1 MNHEY, CDR2 SMNVEV (reference sequence). The CDR3 totals 14 residues. V lost 5 bases and J lost 1; bases outside the gene matches: 2. The CDR3 bases are TGTGCCAGCAGTGCTAGCGGGACCCAAGAGACCCAGTACTTC. Translation: CASSASGTQETQYF.

The chain employs TRBV27 and TRBJ1-2; 9 bases are a match to TRBD1. CDR3 length: 14 amino acids. Trimming removed 7 bases from V and 7 bases from J; junction bases left unmatched: 10. Germline CDR1 reads MNHEY; CDR2 reads SMNVEV (reference sequence). CDR3 sequence: CASTLTGGASGYTF. The CDR3 DNA is TGTGCCAGCACCTTAACAGGGGGCGCTTCTGGCTACACCTTC.

The CDR3 loop reads CASSPDNMNTEAFF. The CDR3 DNA follows: TGTGCCAGCAGCCCGGACAACATGAACACTGAAGCTTTCTTT. V usage is TRBV7-3 and J usage is TRBJ1-1; the D gene is possibly TRBD1 (5 bases). Between the trimmed V and J ends, which lost 5 bases and 0 bases, there was a span of 10 bases. Germline V gene sequence: CDR1 SGHTA, CDR2 FQGTGA. There are 14 residues in the CDR3.

The genes are TRBV18 and TRBJ2-7; D not resolved. CDR1 and CDR2 from the germline V gene are KGHSH and LQKENI. This CDR3 spans 13 amino acids. Trimming stripped 2 bases from V and 2 bases from J, with 7 bases between. The CDR3 DNA is TGTGCCAGCTCACCATCGAGGACCTACGAGCAGTACTTC. It yields the protein CASSPSRTYEQYF.

The chain links TRBV2 to TRBJ2-7, with TRBD1 as a possible D gene (6 bases). Deletions cut 10 bases from V and 1 base from J, with 14 bases between. Germline V gene data show CDR1 as SNHLY and CDR2 as FYNNEI. The CDR3 totals 13 residues. The CDR3 bases are TGTGCCACCCGACAGGACGGATCCTACGAGCAGTACTTC. It is translated as CATRQDGSYEQYF.

This chain links TRBV20-1 with TRBJ2-7; 10 positions agree with TRBD2. This CDR3 spans 14 amino acids. The V segment lost 3 bases and the J segment 7 bases; nucleotides outside the gene matches: 9. CDR1 and CDR2 from the germline V gene are DFQATT and SNEGSKA (reference sequence). CDR3 bases: TGCAGTGCTAGTAGCGGGGGGATTAATAGGGAGCAGTACTTC. It codes for CSASSGGINREQYF.

The chain's CDR3 is CASSRTSSYEQYF. CDR3 nucleotide sequence: TGTGCCAGCAGTCGGACTAGCAGCTACGAGCAGTACTTC. The genes are TRBV6-2 or TRBV6-3 and TRBJ2-7, with 8 bases identical to TRBD2. After removal of 5 bases from V and 3 bases from J, the junction contained 3 bases not matched to a gene. This CDR3 region has 13 residues. Germline loops: CDR1 MNHEY, CDR2 SVGEGT.

The chain joins TRBV6-2 or TRBV6-3 to TRBJ1-2, with 7 bases fitting TRBD1. The CDR3 loop spans 14 amino acids. The germline gives CDR1 MNHEY, CDR2 SVGEGT. V lost 6 bases, J lost 4 bases, and 8 bases stayed unmatched. The CDR3 here is CASRPKTGTYGYTF. Written as DNA, the CDR3 is TGTGCCAGCAGGCCTAAGACAGGGACCTATGGCTACACCTTC.

Details on this clone: The junction shows a germline mismatch at one end, possibly a read error. V gene TRBV29-1 combines with J gene TRBJ1-1; the D gene is possibly TRBD1 (6 bases). This CDR3 is 13 amino acids long. Germline V gives CDR1 SQVTM, CDR2 ANQGSEA. The CDR3 sequence: CSVDGGDRDRCDF. CDR3 DNA: TGCAGCGTTGATGGGGGCGACAGAGACCGATGTGACTTT.

The rearrangement links TRBV6-5 to TRBJ2-7, with 8 bases aligning to TRBD1. This CDR3 contains 15 residues. Unmatched junction bases numbered 5, after V lost 2 bases and J lost 2 bases. The germline V gene has CDR1 MNHEY and CDR2 SVGAGI. This CDR3 reads CASSYGGTGAYEQYF. The CDR3, as DNA: TGTGCCAGCAGTTACGGCGGGACAGGAGCCTACGAGCAGTACTTC.

This clone was detected once. CDR3 loop: CASSHRTGWTGELFF. The CDR3 nucleotides read TGTGCCAGCAGCCATCGGACAGGGTGGACCGGGGAGCTGTTTTTT. This chain uses TRBV3-1 (or the pseudogene TRBV3-2) with TRBJ2-2; 8 bases map to TRBD1. The CDR3 has 15 residues. The trim removed 3 bases at V and 5 bases at J, leaving 5 bases unmatched. The germline CDR1 and CDR2 sequences are LGHDT and YNNKEL (reference sequence).

The V gene is TRBV2, the J gene TRBJ1-1; D remains unclear. CDR3 length equals 14 residues. The V and J ends lost 1 base and 1 base respectively, with 7 bases between them. The germline V gene has CDR1 SNHLY and CDR2 FYNNEI. CDR3 DNA: TGTGCCAGCAGTGAAGTTCGGGAGAACACTGAAGCTTTCTTT. This translates into CASSEVRENTEAFF.

CDR3 DNA sequence: TGTGCCTGGATTGCCCCTGGGGGACTAGCGGGAGGTCGGTCCGGGGAGCTGTTTTTT. Protein product: CAWIAPGGLAGGRSGELFF. This rearrangement joins TRBV30 to TRBJ2-2; TRBD2 matches 15 bases. Unmatched junction bases numbered 15, after V lost 4 bases and J lost 6 bases. This CDR3 has 19 residues. Germline CDR1 GTSNPN, CDR2 SVGIG (reference sequence).

The chain carries TRBV11-3 and TRBJ1-3; no clear D gene. In germline, CDR1 is SGHNT, CDR2 YENEEA. The CDR3 totals 13 residues. Trimming stripped 2 bases from V and 0 bases from J, with 2 bases between. The CDR3 region has the DNA TGTGCCAGCAGCTTATACTCTGGAAACACCATATATTTT. It translates to CASSLYSGNTIYF.

This chain joins TRBV3-1 (or the pseudogene TRBV3-2) and TRBJ1-2, with TRBD1 as a possible D gene (6 bases). Germline V lookup: CDR1 LGHDT, CDR2 YNNKEL (reference sequence). There are 14 residues in the CDR3. The V gene lost 8 bases and the J gene lost 2 bases, with 15 bases spanning the gap. The CDR3 protein is CASGDTSMNYGYTF. The DNA for the CDR3 is TGTGCCAGCGGGGACACATCAATGAACTATGGCTACACCTTC.

The chain is built from TRBV25-1 and TRBJ2-1; no reliable D call. This CDR3 has 12 residues. V was trimmed by 5 bases and J by 4 bases, leaving 6 bases between them. Germline-derived CDR1 and CDR2 are MGHDK and SYGVNS. The CDR3 reads CASSPGYNEQFF. CDR3 nucleotide sequence: TGTGCCAGCAGTCCAGGATACAATGAGCAGTTCTTC.

The V call is TRBV19, the J call TRBJ2-5; no clear D. The CDR3 is 13 residues long. Germline values: CDR1 LNHDA, CDR2 SQIVND (reference sequence). Trimming took 5 bases from V and 5 from J, leaving 12 bases between them. CDR3 bases: TGTGCCAGTAGTGATTCCCTAAGTGAGACCCAGTACTTC. Protein: CASSDSLSETQYF.

About this clone itself: The same CDR3 also results from other DNA sequences found in this sample. The chain is built from TRBV28 and TRBJ1-1; D remains ambiguous. There are 11 residues in the CDR3. From germline, CDR1 is MDHEN and CDR2 SYDVKM. Trimming cost V 1 base and J 5 bases, with 2 bases left between them. The CDR3 loop reads CASSLSTEAFF. In DNA, the CDR3 is TGTGCCAGCAGTTTATCGACTGAAGCTTTCTTT.

J is TRBJ2-7 and V is TRBV7-9, with 9 bases aligning to TRBD1. Germline V lookup: CDR1 SEHNR, CDR2 FQNEAQ (reference sequence). CDR3 length: 16 residues. The V segment lost 2 bases and the J segment 5 bases; nucleotides outside the gene matches: 10. CDR3 bases: TGTGCCAGCAGCTTAAGTCCCGGGACAGGGAACAACGAGCAGTACTTC. This codes for CASSLSPGTGNNEQYF.

This sequence joins TRBV3-1 (or the pseudogene TRBV3-2) and TRBJ1-4; D is perhaps TRBD1 (5 bases). Germline CDR1 is LGHDT and CDR2 is YNNKEL (reference sequence). V lost 4 bases to trimming and J lost 2 bases, with 14 bases between them. The CDR3 runs to 16 residues. CDR3 DNA sequence: TGTGCCAGCAGCCCCCCCGGAGGGGCGACTAATGAAAAACTGTTTTTT. Its protein is CASSPPGGATNEKLFF.

V is TRBV27 and J is TRBJ2-7; 12 nucleotides agree with TRBD1. CDR3 size: 14 residues. Germline values: CDR1 MNHEY, CDR2 SMNVEV (reference sequence). J was trimmed by 7 bases and V by 6 bases; bases with no gene match: 7. CDR3 bases: TGTGCCAGCAGACCGGGACAGGGGGCAGGGGAGCAGTACTTC. Encoded protein: CASRPGQGAGEQYF.

J is TRBJ2-7 and V is TRBV7-9, with TRBD1 as a possible D gene (6 bases). CDR1 is SEHNR, CDR2 FQNEAQ, per germline (reference sequence). This CDR3 is built from 16 residues. V lost 0 bases and J 4 bases, leaving 16 bases between the germline ends. The DNA of the CDR3 is TGTGCCAGCAGCTTAGCGGTGGGGTCAGGGGAATACGAGCAGTACTTC. Translated: CASSLAVGSGEYEQYF.

This chain connects TRBV19 to TRBJ1-2; TRBD1 aligns across 7 bases. Germline trimming cut 8 bases from V and 4 bases from J; bases unmatched to any gene: 7. The CDR3 runs 13 residues. CDR1 is LNHDA and CDR2 is SQIVND in the germline V gene (reference sequence). CDR3 in amino acids: CASATGVGYGYTF. The DNA of the CDR3 is TGTGCCAGTGCAACAGGGGTGGGCTATGGCTACACCTTC. The whole variable domain, remainder taken from reference TRBV19 and TRBJ1-2, is DGGITQSPKYLFRKEGQNVTLSCEQNLNHDAMYWYRQDPGQGLRLIYYSQIVNDFQKGDIAEGYSVSREKKESFPLTVTSAQKNPTAFYLCASATGVGYGYTFGSGTRLTVV.

DNA of the CDR3: TGTGCCACCCGTCTCGGGAGGGAAGAGACCCAGTACTTC. This gives the protein CATRLGREETQYF. The gene calls are TRBV27 and TRBJ2-5; 8 bases are a match to TRBD2. The CDR3 is 13 residues long. J lost 3 bases, V lost 10 bases, and 7 bases had no gene match. Germline lookup yields CDR1 MNHEY and CDR2 SMNVEV (reference sequence).

The chain has TRBV3-1 (or the pseudogene TRBV3-2) and TRBJ2-5, with 8 bases matching TRBD2. Germline values: CDR1 LGHDT, CDR2 YNNKEL (reference sequence). The CDR3 is made up of 20 amino acids. V lost 4 bases, J lost 1 base, and 20 bases stayed unmatched. CDR3 sequence (DNA): TGTGCCAGCAGCCCCCCGGTAACTAGCGGACGTTCAACGCCCCAAGAGACCCAGTACTTC. Amino acid sequence: CASSPPVTSGRSTPQETQYF.

The J gene is TRBJ1-1, the V gene TRBV29-1; 10 bases agree with TRBD1. After removal of 5 bases from V and 0 bases from J, the junction contained 9 bases not matched to a gene. Germline V gene sequence: CDR1 SQVTM, CDR2 ANQGSEA. The CDR3 totals 16 residues. CDR3 region: CSVSGGQGNLNTEAFF. DNA for the CDR3: TGCAGCGTTTCCGGGGGACAGGGGAACTTGAACACTGAAGCTTTCTTT.